A single sample is the source of the 24 T cell receptor beta chains below, sequenced in a study of cytomegalovirus exposure and HLA in healthy donors. The PCR contained 60 Vbeta and 13 Jbeta primers. TCRdb's table, derived via immunoSEQ multiplex PCR, lists solely in-frame clones and lacks some. This sample's table reports 120,000 to 150,000 clones. Sequencing was done on a sample of PBMCs. All receptors derive from a woman aged 45 to 65 in good health and CMV-seronegative.

The chain joins TRBV7-2 to TRBJ2-1; TRBD1 aligns across 7 bases. J gave up 5 bases and V 5 bases, and 9 bases lay outside the gene matches. CDR1 and CDR2 (germline): SGHTA, FQGNSA. The CDR3 spans 15 residues. The CDR3 DNA reads TGTGCCAGCAGCGGCCCCCGGGACAGCCACAATGAGCAGTTCTTC. This codes for CASSGPRDSHNEQFF.

The CDR3 DNA reads as TGTGCCACCAGCGGACCTAGCGGGGGCCGCCAAGAGACCCAGTACTTC. Translating gives CATSGPSGGRQETQYF. This sequence joins TRBV15 and TRBJ2-5; 10 nucleotides agree with TRBD2. Germline V gene data show CDR1 as LNHNV and CDR2 as YYDKDF (reference sequence). Unmatched junction bases numbered 7, after V lost 5 bases and J lost 1 base. This CDR3 spans 16 amino acids.

In nucleotides, the CDR3 is TGCGCCAGCAGCAGAGCACAGGGAGGGTACAATGAGCAGTTCTTC. This gives the protein CASSRAQGGYNEQFF. This chain uses TRBV5-1 with TRBJ2-1; maybe TRBD2 (7 bases). From germline, CDR1 is SGHRS and CDR2 YFSETQ. Trimming removed 4 bases at V and 4 bases at J, with 15 bases between. CDR3 length equals 15 residues.

The rearrangement joins TRBV11-3 to TRBJ2-3, with D uncertain. This CDR3 is built from 15 residues. In germline, CDR1 is SGHNT, CDR2 YENEEA. The V and J ends lost 1 base and 0 bases respectively, with 8 bases between them. CDR3 loop: CASSLGSSSTDTQYF. In DNA, the CDR3 is TGTGCCAGCAGCTTAGGGAGCTCTAGCACAGATACGCAGTATTTT.

The rearrangement uses TRBV6-5 and TRBJ1-1; 8 nucleotides agree with TRBD1. Germline-derived CDR1 and CDR2 are MNHEY and SVGAGI. J was trimmed by 3 bases and V by 0 bases; bases with no gene match: 3. This CDR3 has 15 amino acids. In DNA form, the CDR3 reads TGTGCCAGCAGTTACTCGGTACAGGGGGACACTGAAGCTTTCTTT. Residues: CASSYSVQGDTEAFF.

About this clone itself: It is unclear where the CDR3 begins or ends on the DNA, so no DNA is shown, and the CDR3 is as TCRdb lists it. The V call is TRBV28, the J call TRBJ2-2; TRBD2, as called in the table, went unchecked against the DNA. Germline V gene data show CDR1 as MDHEN and CDR2 as SYDVKM. Ends included, the CDR3 has 17 residues. CDR3 loop: CASSSSLAGGITGELFF.

V and J are TRBV2 and TRBJ2-7, with a possible D match to TRBD2 (5 bases). Germline V CDR1 and CDR2: SNHLY, FYNNEI. V shed 7 bases and J shed 3 bases, with 16 bases lying between them. The CDR3 length is 14 residues. The CDR3 coding sequence is TGTGCCAGCACCCGCCCCCTCGGGAACTACGAGCAGTACTTC. Protein product: CASTRPLGNYEQYF.

CDR3 loop: CASRGGEASSYNEQFF. CDR3 bases: TGCGCCAGCCGCGGGGGAGAGGCGAGCTCCTACAATGAGCAGTTCTTC. The chain combines TRBV10-2 with TRBJ2-1; 7 bases are a match to TRBD2. The V and J ends lost 8 bases and 0 bases, in that order; junction bases with no gene match: 10. The CDR3 loop spans 16 amino acids. Germline CDR1 reads WSHSY; CDR2 reads SAAADI.

This chain joins TRBV4-1 and TRBJ2-1; 9 positions agree with TRBD2. J gave up 8 bases and V 2 bases, and 4 bases lay outside the gene matches. The CDR3 runs 14 residues. CDR1 is MGHRA and CDR2 is YSYEKL in the germline V gene. The CDR3 loop reads CASSQSGTSYEQFF. The CDR3 coding sequence is TGCGCCAGCAGCCAAAGTGGGACTAGCTATGAGCAGTTCTTC.

The chain combines TRBV6-5 with TRBJ2-7, with TRBD1 identical over 8 bases. CDR3 size: 15 residues. The germline V gene has CDR1 MNHEY and CDR2 SVGAGI. V shed 0 bases and J 4 bases; nucleotides not matched to a gene: 5. CDR3 loop: CASSYSPGGVYEQYF. DNA of the CDR3: TGTGCCAGCAGTTACTCGCCAGGGGGCGTTTACGAGCAGTACTTC.

The chain joins TRBV18 to TRBJ2-3; D is unclear. This CDR3 is 14 amino acids long. The V end was cut by 6 bases, the J end by 2 bases, with 12 bases between. CDR1 and CDR2 from the germline V gene are KGHSH and LQKENI. The CDR3 DNA reads as TGTGCCAGCTCTCAATCTGACTTCACAGATACGCAGTATTTT. Encoded protein: CASSQSDFTDTQYF.

The chain employs TRBV6-5 and TRBJ2-7; 10 bases fit TRBD2. In germline, CDR1 is MNHEY, CDR2 SVGAGI. V lost 0 bases and J lost 4; bases outside the gene matches: 6. The CDR3 spans 16 residues. CDR3 protein: CASSYSWLAGDYEQYF. The CDR3, as DNA: TGTGCCAGCAGTTACTCCTGGCTAGCGGGGGATTACGAGCAGTACTTC.

The chain carries TRBV28 and TRBJ1-1; 7 positions match TRBD1. CDR1 MDHEN and CDR2 SYDVKM come from the germline V gene. V gave up 5 bases and J gave up 1 base; unmatched junction bases: 4. The CDR3 loop spans 14 amino acids. CDR3 region: CASSASGGNTEAFF. For the CDR3, the DNA is TGTGCCAGCAGTGCCTCAGGGGGGAACACTGAAGCTTTCTTT.

V and J are TRBV4-3 and TRBJ2-7, with D tentatively TRBD2 (6 bases). V lost 4 bases and J 0 bases, leaving 10 bases between the germline ends. Germline CDR1 is LGHNA and CDR2 is YSLEER. The CDR3 consists of 14 residues. The CDR3 here is CASSLETSSYEQYF. For the CDR3, the DNA is TGCGCCAGCAGCCTAGAGACTAGCTCCTACGAGCAGTACTTC.

V usage is TRBV4-3 and J usage is TRBJ1-4, with TRBD1 identical over 7 bases. V dropped 0 bases and J dropped 3; count of bases not matched to a gene: 4. This CDR3 is built from 16 residues. Germline V lookup: CDR1 LGHNA, CDR2 YSLEER. In DNA, the CDR3 is TGCGCCAGCAGCCAAGATCTTAGGGGGCCTAATGAAAAACTGTTTTTT. The encoded protein is CASSQDLRGPNEKLFF.

V usage is TRBV28 and J usage is TRBJ1-2, with 7 positions matching TRBD1. This CDR3 has 13 residues. Per the germline V gene, CDR1 is MDHEN and CDR2 is SYDVKM. After removal of 3 bases from V and 7 bases from J, the junction contained 5 bases not matched to a gene. The CDR3: CASSFGQVGGYTF. The CDR3 nucleotides read TGTGCCAGCAGTTTCGGACAGGTTGGTGGCTACACCTTC.

The V gene is TRBV28, the J gene TRBJ1-2; no reliable D call. CDR1 and CDR2 (germline): MDHEN, SYDVKM. Trimming took 2 bases from V and 0 from J, leaving 13 bases between them. CDR3 length: 16 residues. CDR3 sequence: CASSLPARGSNYGYTF. CDR3 nucleotide sequence: TGTGCCAGCAGTTTACCAGCACGGGGATCTAACTATGGCTACACCTTC.

The rearrangement uses TRBV30 and TRBJ2-7; 11 nucleotides agree with TRBD1. CDR3 length: 14 residues. V was clipped by 3 bases and J by 4 bases; unmatched bases: 5. Germline loops: CDR1 GTSNPN, CDR2 SVGIG (reference sequence). CDR3 amino acids: CAWSARDRGYEQYF. Written as DNA, the CDR3 is TGTGCCTGGAGCGCCCGGGACAGGGGGTACGAGCAGTACTTC.

This sequence joins TRBV28 and TRBJ1-5; 7 bases fit TRBD1. V lost 3 bases and J lost 0; bases outside the gene matches: 14. CDR1 is MDHEN and CDR2 is SYDVKM in the germline V gene. This CDR3 spans 19 amino acids. The CDR3 loop is CASSFPVGTERYSNQPQHF. The CDR3 nucleotides read TGTGCCAGCAGTTTCCCAGTTGGGACAGAAAGATATAGCAATCAGCCCCAGCATTTT.

The chain couples TRBV9 to TRBJ1-6; D uncertain. Germline-derived CDR1 and CDR2 are SGDLS and YYNGEE. This CDR3 has 15 residues. Trimming pared 4 bases from V and 0 bases from J, leaving 8 bases between. For the CDR3, the DNA is TGTGCCAGCAGCCTACGGGACTCCTATAATTCACCCCTCCACTTT. This encodes CASSLRDSYNSPLHF.

The rearrangement uses TRBV30 and TRBJ1-5, with TRBD1 matching 7 bases. This CDR3 is 12 amino acids long. Per the germline V gene, CDR1 is GTSNPN and CDR2 is SVGIG (reference sequence). V was clipped by 3 bases and J by 8 bases; unmatched bases: 4. CDR3 nucleotides: TGTGCCTGGAGGCAGGGGGTCGAGCCCCAGCATTTT. It is translated as CAWRQGVEPQHF.

V and J are TRBV5-8 and TRBJ1-1, with TRBD1 as a possible D gene (5 bases). Trimming cost V 5 bases and J 1 base, with 15 bases left between them. The CDR3 covers 15 residues. Germline loops: CDR1 SGHTS, CDR2 YDEGEE. The CDR3 nucleotides are TGTGCCAGCAGTCCCAGACAGATCCGGAACACTGAAGCTTTCTTT. Its translation is CASSPRQIRNTEAFF.

V usage is TRBV18 and J usage is TRBJ1-2; TRBD1 agrees at 10 bases. Germline assignment: CDR1 KGHSH and CDR2 LQKENI. V shed 5 bases and J 1 base; nucleotides not matched to a gene: 7. The CDR3 is 16 residues long. In DNA form, the CDR3 reads TGTGCCAGCTCAAACCGGGACAGGGGAAATAACTATGGCTACACCTTC. It specifies CASSNRDRGNNYGYTF.

The genes are TRBV11-2 and TRBJ1-1; 8 nucleotides agree with TRBD1. Germline V gene lookup returns CDR1 SGHAT and CDR2 FQNNGV. This CDR3 spans 17 amino acids. V gave up 0 bases and J gave up 2 bases; unmatched junction bases: 8. The CDR3 DNA sequence: TGTGCCAGCAGCTTAGACAGGGGGCAGTCCATCAACACTGAAGCTTTCTTT. This gives the protein CASSLDRGQSINTEAFF.